The 11 T cell receptor beta chains below were found in one sample sequenced in a study of CD8 T cells in Susac syndrome. After extraction with the RNeasy kit, 0.5 to 1 ug of the RNA was reverse transcribed using random hexamers. Via MiXCR, TCRdb re-called the immunoSEQ multiplex PCR reads, giving one row per CDR3 protein. The table has around 170,000 distinct CDR3 sequences, approximately 95% seen once; the top ten hold around 0.16%. Sequencing was done on a sample of CD8+ T cells from PBMCs. These receptors were taken from a human donor with Susac syndrome.

The V gene is TRBV27, the J gene TRBJ2-1; TRBD2 aligns across 13 bases. Germline trimming cut 8 bases from V and 0 bases from J; bases unmatched to any gene: 10. Germline values: CDR1 MNHEY, CDR2 SMNVEV (reference sequence). CDR3 length: 18 amino acids. The CDR3: CASSGGTSGASSYNEQFF. In nucleotides, the CDR3 is TGTGCCAGCTCTGGGGGGACTAGCGGGGCGAGCTCCTACAATGAGCAGTTCTTC.

The V gene is TRBV23-1, the J gene TRBJ2-5; 8 nucleotides agree with TRBD1. TRBV23-1 is given ORF status, its function remaining uncertain. The CDR3 totals 16 residues. V gave up 6 bases and J gave up 3 bases; unmatched junction bases: 12. As DNA, the CDR3 is TGCGCCAGCAGGAACGACAGGGGAAAGATAGAAGAGACCCAGTACTTC. Protein: CASRNDRGKIEETQYF.

The V and J genes are TRBV6-1 and TRBJ2-2; 8 nucleotides match TRBD2. Per the germline V gene, CDR1 is MNHNS and CDR2 is SASEGT. V lost 3 bases, J lost 7 bases, and 10 bases stayed unmatched. This CDR3 has 16 amino acids. The CDR3 DNA follows: TGTGCCAGCAGTGACCCATCCGGACTAGCCAGCGGGGAGCTGTTTTTT. This gives the protein CASSDPSGLASGELFF.

V gene TRBV3-1 combines with J gene TRBJ2-3; 8 nucleotides agree with TRBD1. The CDR3 has 15 residues. V was clipped by 5 bases and J by 3 bases; unmatched bases: 7. Per the germline V gene, CDR1 is LGHDT and CDR2 is YNNKEL (reference sequence). The CDR3 DNA reads TGTGCCAGCAGCTACGGACAGGGATGGACAGATACGCAGTATTTT. Translation: CASSYGQGWTDTQYF.

The gene calls are TRBV29-1 and TRBJ2-2, with no clear D. Germline lookup yields CDR1 SQVTM and CDR2 ANQGSEA. This CDR3 is built from 11 residues. The V end lost 6 bases, the J end lost 5 bases, and 7 bases lay between the germline ends. The CDR3 is CSVPVTGELFF. In DNA form, the CDR3 reads TGCAGCGTCCCCGTGACCGGGGAGCTGTTTTTT.

V gene TRBV3-1 combines with J gene TRBJ2-4; either TRBD1 or TRBD2 may fit D (5 bases each). V lost 0 bases to trimming and J lost 9 bases, with 15 bases between them. Germline V gene sequence: CDR1 LGHDT, CDR2 YNNKEL (reference sequence). The CDR3 has 15 amino acids. As DNA, the CDR3 is TGTGCCAGCAGCCAAGAACGGGGCCTGGTGCCCATTCAGTACTTC. Protein sequence: CASSQERGLVPIQYF.

This chain's CDR3 is CSARATGSSETQYF. For the CDR3, the DNA is TGCAGTGCTAGGGCGACAGGGTCAAGCGAGACCCAGTACTTC. J is TRBJ2-5 and V is TRBV20-1; TRBD1 agrees at 7 bases. This CDR3 is built from 14 residues. The germline gives CDR1 DFQATT, CDR2 SNEGSKA (reference sequence). The trim removed 3 bases at V and 5 bases at J, leaving 9 bases unmatched.

J is TRBJ1-2 and V is TRBV20-1; D not resolved. V dropped 2 bases and J dropped 5 bases, with 15 bases sitting between them. The CDR3 is made up of 14 amino acids. In germline, CDR1 is DFQATT, CDR2 SNEGSKA (reference sequence). CDR3 loop: CSARHLTQRYGYTF. CDR3 bases: TGCAGTGCTAGACACCTGACCCAGAGATATGGCTACACCTTC.

This clonotype was counted between two and nine times. The chain employs TRBV5-6 and TRBJ2-7; D is unclear. The V and J ends lost 0 bases and 5 bases respectively, with 6 bases between them. The CDR3 length is 12 residues. Germline V gene data show CDR1 as SGHDT and CDR2 as YYEEEE. This chain's CDR3 is CASSLANDEQYF. The CDR3 coding sequence is TGTGCCAGCAGCTTGGCCAACGACGAGCAGTACTTC.

The V and J genes are TRBV20-1 and TRBJ2-3; 10 nucleotides match TRBD2. Germline CDR1 DFQATT, CDR2 SNEGSKA (reference sequence). V shed 0 bases and J 6 bases; nucleotides not matched to a gene: 6. The length of the CDR3 is 15 residues. DNA for the CDR3: TGCAGTGCTAGAGATCCTAGCGGGGGCCGTGATACGCAGTATTTT. This sequence encodes CSARDPSGGRDTQYF.

The V gene is TRBV5-6, the J gene TRBJ1-1, with 7 bases fitting TRBD1. Germline CDR1 is SGHDT and CDR2 is YYEEEE. The V segment lost 0 bases and the J segment 1 base; nucleotides outside the gene matches: 3. CDR3 length: 15 residues. The CDR3 bases are TGTGCCAGCAGCTTGGGGACAGGACCGAACACTGAAGCTTTCTTT. Translation: CASSLGTGPNTEAFF.